This TCR beta chain was identified during a study of blood T cell repertoires in COVID-19. As for the study in general: Samples representing acute and convalescent COVID-19 were sourced from the United States, Italy and Spain. PBMCs, B-cell-depleted T cells, or T cells provided the cDNA or gDNA that made up the material.

The CDR3 is made up of 15 amino acids. Germline CDR1 is MNHNY and CDR2 is SVGAGI (reference sequence). V was clipped by 6 bases and J by 6 bases; unmatched bases: 6. Original handling: Amplifying reference gene primers gave estimates of nucleated cell counts. The method was immunoSEQ multiplex PCR; TCRdb's version includes in-frame clones alone and lacks a portion of them. The D gene and trimming were derived from the DNA, and the V and J assignments and clone size from that table. Of 150,000 or so clones in the sample, around four fifths were seen once. The TCR sequence derives from a human donor in a cohort sampled during active COVID-19. The sequenced sample was peripheral blood. The V call is TRBV6-6, the J call TRBJ1-5; 12 bases fit TRBD1. The CDR3 protein is CASSLGQGASQPQHF. The CDR3 nucleotides are TGTGCCAGCAGCCTGGGACAGGGGGCCAGTCAGCCCCAGCATTTT.